This T cell receptor (beta chain) is drawn from a study of blood T cell repertoires in COVID-19. CDR1 MNHEY and CDR2 SVGEGT come from the germline V gene. Deletions cut 2 bases from V and 0 bases from J, with 14 bases between. The CDR3 loop spans 17 amino acids. Here immunoSEQ multiplex PCR was the method, and the copy in TCRdb shows in-frame clones only, minus some. The sample has approximately 150,000 clones; 87% are singletons. The sample taken for sequencing was peripheral blood. This chain uses TRBV6-2 or TRBV6-3 with TRBJ1-5, with a weak D call TRBD1 (5 bases). The receptor was derived from a man aged 45 to 65 who had recovered from COVID-19. This CDR3 reads CASSYGPGWYSNQPQHF. CDR3 DNA: TGTGCCAGCAGTTACGGTCCAGGGTGGTATAGCAATCAGCCCCAGCATTTT.